This TCR beta chain derives from a study of shared clonotypes between healthy human individuals. At the level of the study: Three CD4 naive, three CD4 memory, two CD8 naive and one CD8 memory plate were used per donor. Study outcomes and limitations: Between a handful of donors, naive CD4 clonotypes were shared at a level of around 5.1%.

Of note for this clone: The antigen is undetermined.

V was pared by 3 bases and J by 3 bases, with 9 bases between. This CDR3 spans 14 amino acids. Germline V gene sequence: CDR1 SNHLY, CDR2 FYNNEI. In the study's own analysis: Filtering differed for immunoSEQ, which gave only junction sequences without quality scores. This table comes from immunoSEQ multiplex PCR, and its TCRdb copy is limited to in-frame clones, with some not included. V, J and clone size were drawn from that table, and D and trimming were deduced from the DNA. The sample holds millions of clones, approximately 93% seen once. Sample: naive CD4+ T cells from PBMCs. Subset denoted: CD45RA+ positively selected. The chain joins TRBV2 to TRBJ2-1, with a tentative D call TRBD2 (6 bases). The clonotype was recovered from a man aged 18 to 30 in good health. Some clones in this sample may be carry-over from other donors' samples. CDR3 sequence (DNA): TGTGCCAGCAGTGAGGGGACTTACTACAATGAGCAGTTCTTC. Amino acids: CASSEGTYYNEQFF.